This section outlines one T cell receptor beta chain sequence together with its context. Its antigen remains unidentified. This sample is part of a study of vaccination and CD4 T cells after COVID-19. An Oncomine TCR Beta short-read assay was used to sequence the DNA from cultured CD4+ T cells. MiXCR, run by TCRdb on the PCR reads, gives a single entry per CDR3 protein. The sample has 15,000 to 18,000 distinct CDR3 sequences; about 57% are singletons. Trimming pared 1 base from V and 0 bases from J, leaving 13 bases between. The CDR3 is made up of 17 amino acids. Germline CDR1 is KGHSH and CDR2 is LQKENI. Treatment of the sample: approximately 9-day PBMC culture with coronavirus spike peptide pools or control peptides (ViraFEST assay).

V and J are TRBV18 and TRBJ2-1; D tentatively reads TRBD1 or TRBD2 (5 bases each). The origin of this receptor is a human donor who had recovered from COVID-19. Sequenced sample: CD4+ T cells from blood, cultured in vitro. In nucleotides, the CDR3 is TGTGCCAGCTCACCACGACTACCAGACAGCTCCTACAATGAGCAGTTCTTC. This sequence encodes CASSPRLPDSSYNEQFF.